A selection of T cell receptor beta chains follows, all from one sample in a study of blood T cells in healthy people across ages. From the 5' RACE reads, TCRdb called clonotypes with MiXCR, one entry per CDR3 protein. The repertoire holds fewer than 2,000,000 distinct CDR3 sequences, with about two fifths as singletons. The specimen was blood. The source is a human donor in good health. CDR3s include the opening cysteine and the closing phenylalanine or tryptophan. D genes are given only for firm matches. Clone sizes are given selectively: once, few, many, or a class where the clone is expanded.

size: .; V: TRBV7-9; J: TRBJ2-6; D: TRBD1; CDR3: CASSRQGLGHVLTF; DNA: TGTGCCAGCAGCCGACAGGGATTAGGGCACGTCCTGACTTTC
size: many; V: TRBV18; J: TRBJ2-5; D: .; CDR3: CASSPFQREETQYF; DNA: TGTGCCAGCTCACCATTCCAGAGGGAAGAGACCCAGTACTTC
size: .; V: TRBV7-3; J: TRBJ1-6; D: TRBD1; CDR3: CASSPRTGSDSPLHF; DNA: TGTGCCAGCAGCCCACGGACAGGGTCCGATTCACCCCTCCACTTT
size: .; V: TRBV7-2; J: TRBJ1-2; D: TRBD1; CDR3: CASSLRRGQGEGGYTF; DNA: TGTGCCAGCAGCTTAAGGAGGGGGCAGGGCGAAGGTGGCTACACCTTC
size: .; V: TRBV4-2; J: TRBJ2-1; D: .; CDR3: CASSQEVTTTYNEQFF; DNA: TGTGCCAGCAGCCAAGAAGTGACTACCACCTACAATGAGCAGTTCTTC
size: .; V: TRBV20-1; J: TRBJ2-7; D: TRBD2; CDR3: CSARDTSGSYEQYF; DNA: TGCAGTGCTAGAGATACCAGCGGGAGCTACGAGCAGTACTTC
size: .; V: TRBV2; J: TRBJ2-3; D: TRBD2; CDR3: CASSESSGGAGRTDTQYF; DNA: TGTGCCAGCAGTGAATCCAGCGGGGGGGCTGGACGCACAGATACGCAGTATTTT
size: .; V: TRBV15; J: TRBJ2-7; D: TRBD1; CDR3: CATSRLYPQGVGSYEQYF; DNA: TGTGCCACCAGCAGACTATACCCACAGGGGGTGGGTTCCTACGAGCAGTACTTC
size: .; V: TRBV30; J: TRBJ2-7; D: .; CDR3: CAWSVPGYEQYF; DNA: TGTGCCTGGAGTGTACCGGGCTACGAGCAGTACTTC
size: .; V: TRBV7-9; J: TRBJ2-5; D: .; CDR3: CASSPLNVQMETQYF; DNA: TGTGCCAGCAGCCCCCTGAATGTGCAAATGGAGACCCAGTACTTC
size: .; V: TRBV20-1; J: TRBJ2-3; D: TRBD2; CDR3: CSPAGLAGIRDTQYF; DNA: TGCAGTCCCGCCGGGCTAGCGGGGATAAGGGATACGCAGTATTTT
size: .; V: TRBV10-3; J: TRBJ2-5; D: .; CDR3: CAISRDLRETQYF; DNA: TGTGCCATCAGTCGGGACCTACGAGAGACCCAGTACTTC
size: few; V: TRBV10-3; J: TRBJ2-1; D: TRBD1; CDR3: CAISESGQGNNEQFF; DNA: TGTGCCATCAGTGAAAGCGGACAGGGGAACAATGAGCAGTTCTTC
size: few; V: TRBV6-5; J: TRBJ2-5; D: .; CDR3: CASSSQYRETQYF; DNA: TGTGCCAGCAGTTCCCAATATCGAGAGACCCAGTACTTC
size: few; V: TRBV6-5; J: TRBJ1-1; D: .; CDR3: CASSLGRRADVAFF; DNA: TGTGCCAGCAGCCTGGGACGTCGGGCGGATGTAGCTTTCTTT
size: .; V: TRBV2; J: TRBJ1-1; D: .; CDR3: CASTDINRDTEAFF; DNA: TGTGCCAGCACCGACATAAACCGGGACACTGAAGCTTTCTTT
size: .; V: TRBV29-1; J: TRBJ1-2; D: .; CDR3: CSVDRSGGNYGYTF; DNA: TGCAGCGTTGACCGCAGTGGGGGGAACTATGGCTACACCTTC
size: few; V: TRBV7-2; J: TRBJ1-4; D: .; CDR3: CASSLGQLEKLFF; DNA: TGTGCCAGCAGCTTAGGACAGCTTGAAAAACTGTTTTTT
size: .; V: TRBV5-1; J: TRBJ2-7; D: .; CDR3: CASSFYERAGRTYEQYF; DNA: TGCGCCAGCAGCTTTTACGAAAGGGCGGGGAGAACCTACGAGCAGTACTTC
size: many; V: TRBV5-1; J: TRBJ1-6; D: TRBD1; CDR3: CASSLGGSTGIEGSPLHF; DNA: TGCGCCAGCAGCTTGGGGGGGTCGACAGGGATTGAGGGATCACCCCTCCACTTT
size: .; V: TRBV15; J: TRBJ1-6; D: TRBD1; CDR3: CATSQTGVGSPLHF; DNA: TGTGCCACCAGCCAGACAGGGGTCGGTTCACCCCTCCACTTT
size: .; V: TRBV25-1; J: TRBJ2-1; D: .; CDR3: CASSEFGFRGSSYNEQFF; DNA: TGTGCCAGCAGTGAATTTGGGTTTAGGGGGAGCTCCTACAATGAGCAGTTCTTC
size: .; V: TRBV7-2; J: TRBJ1-4; D: .; CDR3: CASSQVEEKLFF; DNA: TGTGCCAGCAGCCAAGTAGAAGAAAAACTGTTTTTT
size: .; V: TRBV7-9; J: TRBJ2-1; D: .; CDR3: CASGGPQASNNEQFF; DNA: TGTGCCAGTGGGGGCCCCCAGGCGTCAAACAATGAGCAGTTCTTC
size: .; V: TRBV7-9; J: TRBJ1-6; D: .; CDR3: CASSSGGSYNSPLHF; DNA: TGTGCCAGCAGCTCCGGGGGCTCCTATAATTCACCCCTCCACTTT
size: .; V: TRBV29-1; J: TRBJ2-1; D: .; CDR3: CSVGGGRDRLFEQFF; DNA: TGCAGCGTTGGGGGTGGGAGGGACAGGCTGTTTGAGCAGTTCTTC
size: .; V: TRBV5-1; J: TRBJ2-6; D: .; CDR3: CASSLGQGANVLTF; DNA: TGCGCCAGCAGCTTGGGGCAGGGGGCCAACGTCCTGACTTTC
size: .; V: TRBV5-1; J: TRBJ2-1; D: .; CDR3: CASSLDRVWDEQFF; DNA: TGCGCCAGCAGCTTGGACAGGGTGTGGGATGAGCAGTTCTTC
size: .; V: TRBV4-3; J: TRBJ2-7; D: .; CDR3: CASSPLVKQETRYF; DNA: TGCGCCAGCAGCCCCCTGGTGAAACAAGAGACCCGGTACTTC
size: .; V: TRBV11-2; J: TRBJ2-1; D: TRBD2; CDR3: CASSFTGLAVFTSQFF; DNA: TGTGCCAGCAGCTTTACGGGACTAGCGGTGTTCACGTCTCAGTTCTTC
size: once; V: TRBV9; J: TRBJ2-5; D: TRBD2; CDR3: CASSAEGLAPQETQYF; DNA: TGTGCCAGCAGCGCAGAGGGACTAGCGCCTCAAGAGACCCAGTACTTC
size: .; V: TRBV4-3; J: TRBJ1-2; D: .; CDR3: CASSPEVYSGYTF; DNA: TGCGCCAGCAGCCCGGAGGTGTACAGCGGCTACACCTTC
size: .; V: TRBV4-3; J: TRBJ2-5; D: .; CDR3: CASSQDYSGGPQETQYF; DNA: TGCGCCAGCAGCCAAGATTATTCAGGGGGGCCCCAAGAGACCCAGTACTTC
size: many; V: TRBV9; J: TRBJ2-7; D: .; CDR3: CASSVYYEQYF; DNA: TGTGCCAGCAGCGTTTACTACGAGCAGTACTTC
size: .; V: TRBV13; J: TRBJ1-6; D: .; CDR3: CASSSPIEGGSPLHF; DNA: TGTGCCAGCAGCTCCCCGATTGAGGGCGGTTCACCCCTCCACTTT
size: .; V: TRBV10-3; J: TRBJ1-5; D: .; CDR3: CAIQQRGNQPQHF; DNA: TGTGCCATACAACAGCGGGGCAATCAGCCCCAGCATTTT
size: few; V: TRBV20-1; J: TRBJ2-3; D: .; CDR3: CSARSGDSLNTQYF; DNA: TGCAGTGCACGATCGGGGGATAGCTTAAATACGCAGTATTTT
size: .; V: TRBV6-5; J: TRBJ2-7; D: TRBD1; CDR3: CASSYRQGTYEQYF; DNA: TGTGCCAGCAGTTACCGACAGGGAACCTACGAGCAGTACTTC
size: .; V: TRBV15; J: TRBJ1-1; D: .; CDR3: CATSRGPGMNTEAFF; DNA: TGTGCCACCAGCAGGGGACCTGGGATGAACACTGAAGCTTTCTTT
size: .; V: TRBV7-2; J: TRBJ2-3; D: .; CDR3: CASSAGPYLLDTQYF; DNA: TGTGCCAGCAGCGCAGGTCCTTACCTTCTGGATACGCAGTATTTT
size: .; V: TRBV4-1; J: TRBJ2-1; D: .; CDR3: CASSHTTLSGEQFF; DNA: TGCGCCAGCAGCCACACTACTCTGAGCGGGGAGCAGTTCTTC
size: .; V: TRBV7-7; J: TRBJ2-5; D: TRBD1; CDR3: CASSLVGTGVSETQYF; DNA: TGTGCTAGCAGCTTAGTTGGGACAGGGGTTAGCGAGACCCAGTACTTC
size: .; V: TRBV29-1; J: TRBJ2-5; D: .; CDR3: CSGILEGQETQYF; DNA: TGCAGCGGGATACTAGAGGGGCAAGAGACCCAGTACTTC
size: few; V: TRBV21-1; J: TRBJ2-1; D: .; CDR3: CASSLQGARIRNEQFF; DNA: TGTGCCAGCAGCCTACAGGGGGCGCGGATTCGGAATGAGCAGTTCTTC
size: .; V: TRBV2; J: TRBJ2-1; D: .; CDR3: CASRFGGKPPEFF; DNA: TGTGCCAGCAGATTCGGTGGGAAGCCCCCAGAGTTCTTC
size: .; V: TRBV20-1; J: TRBJ2-5; D: .; CDR3: CSARVSGPGETQYF; DNA: TGCAGTGCTAGAGTTTCTGGGCCTGGGGAGACCCAGTACTTC
size: few; V: TRBV5-1; J: TRBJ1-2; D: TRBD1; CDR3: CASRPGTGGHGYTF; DNA: TGCGCCAGCAGACCCGGGACAGGGGGCCATGGCTACACCTTC
size: .; V: TRBV12-3/TRBV12-4; J: TRBJ1-6; D: .; CDR3: CATREGNSPLHF; DNA: TGTGCCACACGGGAGGGGAATTCACCCCTCCACTTT
size: few; V: TRBV7-2; J: TRBJ1-1; D: TRBD1; CDR3: CASSPGQGSTTEAFF; DNA: TGTGCCAGCAGCCCCGGACAGGGGTCGACCACTGAAGCTTTCTTT
size: .; V: TRBV6-2/TRBV6-3; J: TRBJ2-2; D: .; CDR3: CASTPQGWTGELFF; DNA: TGTGCCAGCACCCCACAGGGTTGGACCGGGGAGCTGTTTTTT
size: .; V: TRBV2; J: TRBJ2-7; D: .; CDR3: CASRGRTANSYEQYF; DNA: TGTGCCAGCAGAGGCCGGACAGCAAATTCCTACGAGCAGTACTTC
size: once; V: TRBV7-2; J: TRBJ1-2; D: .; CDR3: CASSSRRTGSANYGYTF; DNA: TGTGCCAGCAGCTCACGAAGAACAGGTTCAGCTAACTATGGCTACACCTTC
size: few; V: TRBV6-2/TRBV6-3; J: TRBJ2-7; D: TRBD1; CDR3: CASLDRVYEQYF; DNA: TGTGCCAGCCTAGACAGGGTCTACGAGCAGTACTTC
size: .; V: TRBV6-6; J: TRBJ1-2; D: .; CDR3: CASSDDPWANYGYTF; DNA: TGTGCCAGCAGCGACGACCCCTGGGCTAACTATGGCTACACCTTC
size: .; V: TRBV4-1; J: TRBJ1-1; D: TRBD1; CDR3: CASSHGQEAGEAFF; DNA: TGCGCCAGCAGCCACGGACAGGAGGCCGGGGAAGCTTTCTTT
size: .; V: TRBV15; J: TRBJ2-3; D: .; CDR3: CATSRAHGPGTDTQYF; DNA: TGTGCCACCAGCAGAGCCCACGGACCCGGCACAGATACGCAGTATTTT